A single sample is the source of the 19 T cell receptor beta chains below, sequenced in a study of blood T cell repertoires in COVID-19. Sequencing was performed with immunoSEQ multiplex PCR; in TCRdb, only in-frame clones are kept and a portion is missing. The table has around 260,000 clones, 84% seen once. Sequencing used peripheral blood. These receptors came from a man aged 60-69 years with acute or convalescent COVID-19.

The rearrangement links TRBV3-1 (or the pseudogene TRBV3-2) to TRBJ2-5; a possible D gene is TRBD2 (6 bases). Germline values: CDR1 LGHDT, CDR2 YNNKEL (reference sequence). CDR3 length equals 14 residues. Trimming removed 1 base at V and 5 bases at J, with 11 bases between. CDR3 nucleotide sequence: TGTGCCAGCAGCCAAGTGTGGGGGGATGAGACCCAGTACTTC. This translates into CASSQVWGDETQYF.

A few counts support this clone. The chain links TRBV19 to TRBJ2-3; the D is unclear. V was pared by 4 bases and J by 1 base, with 6 bases between. In germline, CDR1 is LNHDA, CDR2 SQIVND (reference sequence). This CDR3 is 13 amino acids long. CDR3: CASSNRGTDTQYF. The CDR3 DNA reads as TGTGCCAGTAGTAATCGGGGCACAGATACGCAGTATTTT.

The chain links TRBV27 to TRBJ2-7; TRBD1 matches 9 bases. CDR1 MNHEY and CDR2 SMNVEV come from the germline V gene (reference sequence). This CDR3 has 17 residues. V shed 0 bases, J shed 4 bases, and the junction held 10 bases outside the gene matches. CDR3 protein: CASSLSGQGKEEYEQYF. CDR3 DNA sequence: TGTGCCAGCAGTTTATCGGGACAGGGTAAGGAAGAGTACGAGCAGTACTTC.

The genes are TRBV5-6 and TRBJ2-7; perhaps TRBD1 as D (6 bases). Germline CDR1 is SGHDT and CDR2 is YYEEEE. The CDR3 contains 14 residues. Trimming left V 7 bases short and J 3 bases short, with 17 bases between. The CDR3 nucleotides are TGTGCCAGCGAAATCGGTACAGGGTTCTACGAGCAGTACTTC. Its translation: CASEIGTGFYEQYF.

The chain employs TRBV9 and TRBJ1-4; no clear D gene. V dropped 4 bases and J dropped 3 bases, with 13 bases sitting between them. The CDR3 sequence is 15 residues long. The germline CDR1 and CDR2 sequences are SGDLS and YYNGEE. The CDR3 nucleotides read TGTGCCAGCAGCCCGTCGACAAATTCTAATGAAAAACTGTTTTTT. Translating it yields CASSPSTNSNEKLFF.

CDR3 in amino acids: CASSRPGQGAIRNQPQHF. In DNA, the CDR3 is TGTGCCAGCAGCCGCCCGGGACAGGGGGCGATCCGCAATCAGCCCCAGCATTTT. The chain combines TRBV7-8 with TRBJ1-5; 12 nucleotides agree with TRBD1. Germline values: CDR1 SGHVS, CDR2 FQNEAQ. The junction had 10 bases not matched to a gene; V was cut back by 5 bases and J by 2 bases. The CDR3 length is 18 residues. The variable domain in full, with the rest retrieved from reference TRBV7-8 and TRBJ1-5, is GAGVSQSPRYKVAKRGQDVALRCDPISGHVSLFWYQQALGQGPEFLTYFQNEAQLDKSGLPSDRFFAERPEGSVSTLKIQRTQQEDSAVYLCASSRPGQGAIRNQPQHFGDGTRLSIL.

This clone has only one observation. The chain links TRBV30 to TRBJ2-4; a weak D match, TRBD2 (6 bases). Germline V gives CDR1 GTSNPN, CDR2 SVGIG (reference sequence). There are 13 residues in the CDR3. With 5 bases removed from V and 3 bases from J, the gap between germline ends came to 11 bases. The chain's CDR3 is CAWEGGGKNIQYF. DNA of the CDR3: TGTGCCTGGGAGGGAGGAGGCAAAAACATTCAGTACTTC.

The chain couples TRBV11-2 to TRBJ1-2, with D hard to call. Trimming cost V 1 base and J 6 bases, with 24 bases left between them. Germline CDR1 and CDR2: SGHAT and FQNNGV. There are 18 residues in the CDR3. CDR3 in amino acids: CASSLGVAGLATGDGYTF. Written as DNA, the CDR3 is TGTGCCAGCAGCTTAGGCGTTGCGGGCCTGGCGACGGGTGATGGCTACACCTTC.

The chain uses TRBV5-4 and TRBJ2-3, with TRBD2 matching over 11 bases. Germline lookup yields CDR1 SGHNT and CDR2 YYREEE (reference sequence). The V segment lost 1 base and the J segment 0 bases; nucleotides outside the gene matches: 1. The CDR3 is 16 amino acids. In nucleotides, the CDR3 is TGTGCCAGCAGCTTGCGGACTAGCGGGAGCACAGATACGCAGTATTTT. Protein product: CASSLRTSGSTDTQYF.

The J gene is TRBJ2-1, the V gene TRBV28, with TRBD1 identical over 9 bases. Per germline, CDR1 MDHEN and CDR2 SYDVKM. The junction had 5 bases not matched to a gene; V was cut back by 6 bases and J by 2 bases. The CDR3 sequence is 15 residues long. The CDR3 protein is CASSSGQGPYNEQFF. The DNA for the CDR3 is TGTGCCAGCAGCTCGGGACAGGGCCCCTACAATGAGCAGTTCTTC.

This clone was counted between two and nine times. V gene TRBV7-2 combines with J gene TRBJ1-6, with no clear D. The CDR3 runs to 14 residues. The V gene lost 2 bases and the J gene lost 6 bases, with 8 bases spanning the gap. CDR1 and CDR2 from the germline V gene are SGHTA and FQGNSA. CDR3 protein: CASSLMLSNSPLHF. The CDR3 coding sequence is TGTGCCAGCAGCTTAATGCTATCTAATTCACCCCTCCACTTT.

This chain connects TRBV5-1 to TRBJ1-1; D remains unclear. Germline CDR1 SGHRS, CDR2 YFSETQ. This CDR3 region has 15 residues. The V and J ends lost 4 bases and 0 bases respectively, with 13 bases between them. The CDR3 nucleotides are TGCGCCAGCAGCACTAACCCTGGCATGAACACTGAAGCTTTCTTT. As protein: CASSTNPGMNTEAFF. Full variable domain (outside the CDR3, taken from reference TRBV5-1 and TRBJ1-1): KAGVTQTPRYLIKTRGQQVTLSCSPISGHRSVSWYQQTPGQGLQFLFEYFSETQRNKGNFPGRFSGRQFSNSRSEMNVSTLELGDSALYLCASSTNPGMNTEAFFGQGTRLTVV.

This chain links TRBV9 with TRBJ2-7; the D is unclear. CDR1 is SGDLS, CDR2 YYNGEE, per germline. Trimming shortened V by 0 bases and J by 2 bases, and 9 bases separated the two germline ends. The CDR3 totals 14 residues. As DNA, the CDR3 is TGTGCCAGCAGCGTAGGTCACAGCACCTACGAGCAGTACTTC. This encodes CASSVGHSTYEQYF.

The chain is built from TRBV3-1 (or the pseudogene TRBV3-2) and TRBJ1-5; D might be TRBD1 (5 bases). Trimming cost V 3 bases and J 6 bases, with 9 bases left between them. Germline CDR1 and CDR2: LGHDT and YNNKEL (reference sequence). This CDR3 has 13 residues. DNA for the CDR3: TGTGCCAGCAGCCAGCAGGGTCTTCAGCCCCAGCATTTT. Its protein product is CASSQQGLQPQHF.

The chain recombines TRBV18 with TRBJ2-3, with 14 bases fitting TRBD2. Germline CDR1 reads KGHSH; CDR2 reads LQKENI. The J segment lost 6 bases and the V segment lost 4 bases, leaving 6 bases of the junction unmatched. This CDR3 has 16 residues. The CDR3 sequence: CASSLPGTSGGDTQYF. DNA for the CDR3: TGTGCCAGCTCACTGCCCGGGACTAGCGGGGGCGATACGCAGTATTTT.

The chain uses TRBV5-1 and TRBJ1-2, with a tentative D call TRBD1 (6 bases). Germline CDR1 reads SGHRS; CDR2 reads YFSETQ. This CDR3 has 15 amino acids. The V end was cut by 6 bases, the J end by 1 base, with 16 bases between. CDR3 DNA sequence: TGCGCCAGCACCCAGGACAGCCACCTTAACTATGGCTACACCTTC. This gives the protein CASTQDSHLNYGYTF.

This clone was counted only a few times. One junction end does not reproduce the germline sequence, and a read error may be involved. The chain uses TRBV7-7 and TRBJ2-2; TRBD2 is a possible D gene (6 bases). Per the germline V gene, CDR1 is SSHAT and CDR2 is FNYEAQ (reference sequence). This CDR3 comprises 13 residues. This chain's CDR3 is CASSLGGSGELFF. CDR3 DNA sequence: TGTGCTAGCAGCTTAGGAGGGTCCGGGGAGCTGTTTTTT.

This clone came up once. This sequence joins TRBV19 and TRBJ1-4; 8 nucleotides match TRBD1. Germline V gene sequence: CDR1 LNHDA, CDR2 SQIVND (reference sequence). CDR3 length: 14 residues. V shed 9 bases, J shed 8 bases, and the junction held 11 bases outside the gene matches. CDR3: CASATTGENEKLFF. CDR3 DNA: TGTGCCAGCGCGACGACAGGGGAAAACGAAAAACTGTTTTTT.

The V and J genes are TRBV6-5 and TRBJ2-1, with TRBD2 matching over 13 bases. From germline, CDR1 is MNHEY and CDR2 SVGAGI. The trim removed 2 bases at V and 14 bases at J, leaving 9 bases unmatched. There are 15 residues in the CDR3. CDR3 sequence (DNA): TGTGCCAGCAGTTACGGCGGGACTAGCGGGAAGGTGAAGTTCTTC. It yields the protein CASSYGGTSGKVKFF.